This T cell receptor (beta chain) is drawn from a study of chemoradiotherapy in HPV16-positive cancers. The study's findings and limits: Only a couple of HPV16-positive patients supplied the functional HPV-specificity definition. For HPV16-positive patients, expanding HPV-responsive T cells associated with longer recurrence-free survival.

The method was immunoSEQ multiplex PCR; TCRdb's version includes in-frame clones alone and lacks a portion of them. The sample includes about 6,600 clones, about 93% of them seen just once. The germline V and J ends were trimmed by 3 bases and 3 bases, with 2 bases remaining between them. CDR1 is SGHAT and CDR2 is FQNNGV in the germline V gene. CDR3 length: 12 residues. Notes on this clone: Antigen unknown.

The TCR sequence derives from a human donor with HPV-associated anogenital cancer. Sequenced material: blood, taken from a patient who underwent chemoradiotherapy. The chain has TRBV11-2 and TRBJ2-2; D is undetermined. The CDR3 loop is CASSFDTGELFF. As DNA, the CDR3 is TGTGCCAGCAGCTTTGACACCGGGGAGCTGTTTTTT. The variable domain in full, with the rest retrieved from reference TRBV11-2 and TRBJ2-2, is EAGVAQSPRYKIIEKRQSVAFWCNPISGHATLYWYQQILGQGPKLLIQFQNNGVVDDSQLPKDRFSAERLKGVDSTLKIQPAKLEDSAVYLCASSFDTGELFFGEGSRLTVL.